This record covers a single T cell receptor (beta chain). The antigen remains undetermined. The ends were cut back, 5 bases at V and 0 bases at J, with 11 bases in the middle. The germline V gene has CDR1 MDHEN and CDR2 SYDVKM. The length of the CDR3 is 15 residues. Sequencing used immunoSEQ v3.0 at survey level. Method: immunoSEQ multiplex PCR; TCRdb's copy keeps in-frame clones and lacks some. The sample yields around 30,000 clones, around four fifths seen once. The data originate from a study of long-term antiretroviral therapy in people with HIV. The study, taken as a whole, reports: Unavailable data included ART adherence, viral resistance and therapy changes (switches in treatment). Possibly under older ART regimens, blood was drawn between about 2003 and 2018. The study found that diversity rose after ART but stayed below transplant donor controls.

Participants who had HIV were, without exception, treated in the United States. The chain carries TRBV28 and TRBJ1-5; D unresolved. The material was unsorted PBMCs, obtained 1.5 years before starting antiretroviral therapy. The receptor comes from a man in his late teens or twenties with HIV. CDR3 coding DNA: TGTGCCAGCAGTCCCCGGCTCAATAGCAATCAGCCCCAGCATTTT. It encodes CASSPRLNSNQPQHF.